This T cell receptor beta chain was identified in a study of Ad26.COV2.S vaccination and SARS-CoV-2 variants. Some clones are missing from TCRdb's copy, which holds only in-frame ones; the method was immunoSEQ multiplex PCR. The table lists about 680,000 clones, 80% to 90% of them singletons. The CDR3 has 15 amino acids. V was clipped by 1 base and J by 0 bases, with 9 bases between them. Per germline, CDR1 SGHTA and CDR2 FQGNSA. Stated treatment: 19 received Ad26.COV2.S at low or high dose, single or two shots; 5 received placebo; per-sample allocation not given. Vaccine and placebo recipients were sampled on day 63 after the first injection. Concerning this clone itself: Its specificity is not known.

Broader study findings: Substantial breadth was reportedly displayed by spike-specific CD8+ and CD4+ T cell responses after vaccination. Comparability of non-spike TCR breadth was observed across vaccine and placebo recipients. Total T cell responses may have been underestimated by the TCR breadth and depth analyses.

The rearrangement uses TRBV7-2 and TRBJ1-2; TRBD1 is a possible D gene (5 bases). This TCR came from a person between 18 and 60 years old who received the Ad26.COV2.S COVID-19 vaccine or a placebo. The input for sequencing was peripheral blood, taken in a trial of Ad26.COV2.S vaccine versus placebo. CDR3 coding DNA: TGTGCCAGCAGCTTAGAAGGGGTGGCTAACTATGGCTACACCTTC. It codes for CASSLEGVANYGYTF. Combining the CDR3 with reference TRBV7-2 and TRBJ1-2 gives the whole variable domain GAGVSQSPSNKVTEKGKDVELRCDPISGHTALYWYRQSLGQGLEFLIYFQGNSAPDKSGLPSDRFSAERTGGSVSTLTIQRTQQEDSAVYLCASSLEGVANYGYTFGSGTRLTVV.